This T cell receptor (beta chain) was profiled in a study of T cell responses to AZD1222 COVID-19 vaccine. Study details: Pooled samples include second doses given at about 4 or 12 weeks. Overall study results and limits: Donors, mostly white British, included more females; clonal diversity was possibly underestimated. Spike-specific TCR depth and breadth grew after two AZD1222 doses.

V lost 7 bases to trimming and J lost 0 bases, with 9 bases between them. The CDR3 consists of 13 residues. CDR1 MNHEY and CDR2 SVGAGI come from the germline V gene. Measured with immunoSEQ multiplex PCR; TCRdb has only the in-frame clones, and not every one. The sample lists some 120,000 clones, around 82% occurring once. About this clone itself: Its antigen is still unknown.

The chain carries TRBV6-5 and TRBJ1-1; the D gene is possibly TRBD1 (6 bases). The sequence was collected from an adult in good health. The sequenced sample was peripheral blood, obtained on day 0 of AZD1222 vaccination. The CDR3 sequence: CASIRGLNTEAFF. DNA of the CDR3: TGTGCCAGCATACGGGGGCTGAACACTGAAGCTTTCTTT.